This is a list of T cell receptor beta chains from one sample in a study of blood T cell repertoires in COVID-19. Produced via immunoSEQ multiplex PCR; TCRdb's table is partial and in-frame only. The sample carries around 310,000 clones, around 87% recorded once. What was sequenced was peripheral blood. The receptors shown here come from a woman aged 40 to 50 with COVID-19, enrolled during active disease. Both conserved end residues are part of each CDR3. The D gene is left open where the match is weak. Not every row has a clone size; where given, it reads once, few, many or a size class.

DNA: TGTGCCAGCTCATTCGGGATGTCCGGGGAGCTGTTTTTT
CDR3: CASSFGMSGELFF
size: .
J: TRBJ2-2
V: TRBV18
D: .

DNA: TGTGCCTGGAGGGTGGGACAGGGCTCCTACGAGCAGTACTTC
CDR3: CAWRVGQGSYEQYF
size: .
J: TRBJ2-7
V: TRBV30
D: TRBD1

DNA: TGTGCCAGCAGCGCGGTCCGGGGAGGCTACACCTTC
CDR3: CASSAVRGGYTF
size: .
J: TRBJ1-2
V: TRBV9
D: .

DNA: TGTGCCAGCAACCGGCAGGGGGTCGAACAGCCCCAGCATTTT
CDR3: CASNRQGVEQPQHF
size: .
J: TRBJ1-5
V: TRBV2
D: TRBD1

DNA: TGTGCCAGCAGCGCGCAGACAGGGGATAATGAAAAACTGTTTTTT
CDR3: CASSAQTGDNEKLFF
size: .
J: TRBJ1-4
V: TRBV9
D: TRBD1

DNA: TGTGCCAGCAGCTACGGACTAGCGGTAACCTACGAGCAGTACTTC
CDR3: CASSYGLAVTYEQYF
size: .
J: TRBJ2-7
V: TRBV6-5
D: TRBD2

DNA: TGTGCCAGCAGCCCAGCGGGGAACACCATATATTTT
CDR3: CASSPAGNTIYF
size: .
J: TRBJ1-3
V: TRBV9
D: .

DNA: TGTGCCAGCAGCTTCCGGGAACCAAACACTGAAGCTTTCTTT
CDR3: CASSFREPNTEAFF
size: .
J: TRBJ1-1
V: TRBV6-5
D: .

DNA: TGTGCTAGCAGCTTAGAGATCGGGAGCGCAGATACGCAGTATTTT
CDR3: CASSLEIGSADTQYF
size: .
J: TRBJ2-3
V: TRBV7-7
D: .

DNA: TGTGCCAGCAGCCTCGGACAGGGGGCTGTTTACGAGCAGTACTTC
CDR3: CASSLGQGAVYEQYF
size: once
J: TRBJ2-7
V: TRBV13
D: TRBD1

DNA: TGTGCCAGCAGTTCTTCCGGGACAGGTTACGGCTACACCTTC
CDR3: CASSSSGTGYGYTF
size: .
J: TRBJ1-2
V: TRBV7-2
D: TRBD1

DNA: TGTGCCAGCAGTTTATCGGTCGGACTACTCATCTACGAGCAGTACTTC
CDR3: CASSLSVGLLIYEQYF
size: .
J: TRBJ2-7
V: TRBV27
D: .

DNA: TGTGCCAGCGCTCTTGACAGGCGTAGGAACACTGAAGCTTTCTTT
CDR3: CASALDRRRNTEAFF
size: .
J: TRBJ1-1
V: TRBV28
D: .

DNA: TGTGCCAGCAGTGAAGAGGGTAAAACCGGGGAGCTGTTTTTT
CDR3: CASSEEGKTGELFF
size: .
J: TRBJ2-2
V: TRBV6-4
D: .

DNA: TGTGCCAGCAGCCCTCGGGTCCTAGCGGGGATAGCCAAAAACATTCAGTACTTC
CDR3: CASSPRVLAGIAKNIQYF
size: once
J: TRBJ2-4
V: TRBV5-6
D: TRBD2

DNA: TGTGCCAGCAGTATCGGGGTATCTTCCGGGGAGCTGTTTTTT
CDR3: CASSIGVSSGELFF
size: .
J: TRBJ2-2
V: TRBV7-2
D: .

DNA: TGCGCCAGCAGCTTAACTAGCGGGAGATTGGTCGGGGAGCTGTTTTTT
CDR3: CASSLTSGRLVGELFF
size: .
J: TRBJ2-2
V: TRBV5-1
D: TRBD2

DNA: TGTGCCACCAGCAGAGTTCTTCGGCAGGGGAGCAATCAGCCCCAGCATTTT
CDR3: CATSRVLRQGSNQPQHF
size: .
J: TRBJ1-5
V: TRBV15
D: .

DNA: TGTGCCAGCAGCACGGACATTACCACCGGGGAGCTGTTTTTT
CDR3: CASSTDITTGELFF
size: .
J: TRBJ2-2
V: TRBV7-2
D: .

DNA: TGCGCCAGCAGCCAAGAGGCAGTAGCCCCGGACACCATATATTTT
CDR3: CASSQEAVAPDTIYF
size: .
J: TRBJ1-3
V: TRBV4-1
D: .

DNA: TGTGCCAGCAGCTTGGTTGGGGGAGGGGCGGGAGAGACCCAGTACTTC
CDR3: CASSLVGGGAGETQYF
size: once
J: TRBJ2-5
V: TRBV7-2
D: TRBD2

DNA: TGTGCCAGCAGCCAAGGGAGGGCCTCTAGCACAGATACGCAGTATTTT
CDR3: CASSQGRASSTDTQYF
size: .
J: TRBJ2-3
V: TRBV14
D: .

DNA: TGTGCCAGCAGTTACCGTGGACTAGCGGGGAATGAGCAGTTCTTC
CDR3: CASSYRGLAGNEQFF
size: .
J: TRBJ2-1
V: TRBV6-5
D: TRBD2

DNA: TGCAGCGTTAAAGGGGGAGGCACTGAAGCTTTCTTT
CDR3: CSVKGGGTEAFF
size: .
J: TRBJ1-1
V: TRBV29-1
D: .

DNA: TGTGCCAGCAGTGAAATCAGGGTGATCGCTGAAGCTTTCTTT
CDR3: CASSEIRVIAEAFF
size: .
J: TRBJ1-1
V: TRBV2
D: .

DNA: TGTGCCAGCAGCTTAGACGGGACAAATACCTATGGCTACACCTTC
CDR3: CASSLDGTNTYGYTF
size: few
J: TRBJ1-2
V: TRBV7-3
D: .

DNA: TGTGCCAGCAGTTACTTCTTTGGGACAGGGGAAAATGAGCAGTTCTTC
CDR3: CASSYFFGTGENEQFF
size: once
J: TRBJ2-1
V: TRBV6-2/TRBV6-3
D: TRBD1

DNA: TGTGCCAGCAGCTTGGCCGGGGATAGCGGGAGGGCCAATGAGCAGTTCTTC
CDR3: CASSLAGDSGRANEQFF
size: .
J: TRBJ2-1
V: TRBV5-5
D: TRBD2

DNA: TGTGCCAGTAGTCCTCAGGGATACGAGCAGTTCTTC
CDR3: CASSPQGYEQFF
size: once
J: TRBJ2-1
V: TRBV19
D: .

DNA: TGTGCCAGCAGCCTCGGGACAGGAAACACACAGGGGACCCAGTACTTC
CDR3: CASSLGTGNTQGTQYF
size: .
J: TRBJ2-5
V: TRBV5-4
D: TRBD1

DNA: TGTGCCAGCAGCGAACAACCCGGGACACTCCTCTCCGAGCAGTACTTC
CDR3: CASSEQPGTLLSEQYF
size: .
J: TRBJ2-7
V: TRBV9
D: .

DNA: TGTGCCAGCAGCCCAGGGGGGAATCAGCCCCAGCATTTT
CDR3: CASSPGGNQPQHF
size: .
J: TRBJ1-5
V: TRBV9
D: TRBD1

DNA: TGTGCCAGCAGTTTTGGGGCTATCTGGGGGGGGCGCGGGAACACTGAAGCTTTCTTT
CDR3: CASSFGAIWGGRGNTEAFF
size: .
J: TRBJ1-1
V: TRBV27
D: .

DNA: TGTGCCAGCAGCTCGGGGTGGGCCATCGACCCCCAGCATTTT
CDR3: CASSSGWAIDPQHF
size: few
J: TRBJ1-5
V: TRBV7-9
D: .

DNA: TGTGCCAGCTCACTCGGACAGACCCCGACGGAGCCCCAGCATTTT
CDR3: CASSLGQTPTEPQHF
size: .
J: TRBJ1-5
V: TRBV18
D: .

DNA: TGTGCCAGCAGCAGGGATGGCTACACCTTC
CDR3: CASSRDGYTF
size: .
J: TRBJ1-2
V: TRBV6-1
D: .

DNA: TGTGCCAGCAGTTTAAGCCACGAGCAGTACTTC
CDR3: CASSLSHEQYF
size: .
J: TRBJ2-7
V: TRBV28
D: .

DNA: TGTGCCAGCAGTTTAAGTCTCGGACAGGGGAGCTCCTACGAGCAGTACTTC
CDR3: CASSLSLGQGSSYEQYF
size: .
J: TRBJ2-7
V: TRBV27
D: TRBD1

DNA: TGTGCCAGCAGTTCCCGGGACAGACCAAACTATGGCTACACCTTC
CDR3: CASSSRDRPNYGYTF
size: .
J: TRBJ1-2
V: TRBV6-6
D: TRBD1

DNA: TGTGCCAGCACATCCCCGGGACAGGCCAACGAGCAGTACTTC
CDR3: CASTSPGQANEQYF
size: .
J: TRBJ2-7
V: TRBV6-5
D: TRBD1

DNA: TGTGCCAGCAGCCGTCGACAGAACACTGAAGCTTTCTTT
CDR3: CASSRRQNTEAFF
size: once
J: TRBJ1-1
V: TRBV3-1/TRBV3-2
D: .

DNA: TGTGCCAGCAGTTACCAGACAGGGCCTGATGGCTACACCTTC
CDR3: CASSYQTGPDGYTF
size: once
J: TRBJ1-2
V: TRBV6-5
D: TRBD1

DNA: TGTGCCAGCAGCTTCCCCGGGGGGCGAGGGGGTCAGCCCCAGCATTTT
CDR3: CASSFPGGRGGQPQHF
size: few
J: TRBJ1-5
V: TRBV28
D: .

DNA: TGTGCTAGTGGTTTAGGGGTAGCGGGAGCAAGTGAGCAGTTCTTC
CDR3: CASGLGVAGASEQFF
size: few
J: TRBJ2-1
V: TRBV12-5
D: TRBD2

DNA: TGTGCCAGCTCCGTGGGGGGGGATCAGCCCCAGCATTTT
CDR3: CASSVGGDQPQHF
size: .
J: TRBJ1-5
V: TRBV18
D: .

DNA: TGTGCCAGCAGCCCAGGCGGACATAGCAATCAGCCCCAGCATTTT
CDR3: CASSPGGHSNQPQHF
size: .
J: TRBJ1-5
V: TRBV3-1/TRBV3-2
D: .

DNA: TGTGCCAGCAGCTTATCTGGTACAGGGATTTCTGAAGCTTTCTTT
CDR3: CASSLSGTGISEAFF
size: once
J: TRBJ1-1
V: TRBV7-3
D: .

DNA: TGCGCCAGCAGCCAAGACTTCAGCAATCAGCCCCAGCATTTT
CDR3: CASSQDFSNQPQHF
size: .
J: TRBJ1-5
V: TRBV4-3
D: .

DNA: TGCACCAGCAGCAAAAAACGGGGGTCCAATCAGCCCCAGCATTTT
CDR3: CTSSKKRGSNQPQHF
size: .
J: TRBJ1-5
V: TRBV1
D: .

DNA: TGCGCCAGCAGTGGGACAGGGTTCTCTGGGGCCAACGTCCTGACTTTC
CDR3: CASSGTGFSGANVLTF
size: few
J: TRBJ2-6
V: TRBV5-1
D: TRBD1

DNA: TGTGCCAGCAGTTTACTGGGGAGCGAGACCCAGTACTTC
CDR3: CASSLLGSETQYF
size: once
J: TRBJ2-5
V: TRBV12-3/TRBV12-4
D: .

DNA: TGTGCCAGCAGCTTGGACAGCTTTTCCTATAATTCACCCCTCCACTTT
CDR3: CASSLDSFSYNSPLHF
size: .
J: TRBJ1-6
V: TRBV5-6
D: .

DNA: TGTGCCAGCAGTCCAGGTAGCAATCAGCCCCAGCATTTT
CDR3: CASSPGSNQPQHF
size: .
J: TRBJ1-5
V: TRBV2
D: .